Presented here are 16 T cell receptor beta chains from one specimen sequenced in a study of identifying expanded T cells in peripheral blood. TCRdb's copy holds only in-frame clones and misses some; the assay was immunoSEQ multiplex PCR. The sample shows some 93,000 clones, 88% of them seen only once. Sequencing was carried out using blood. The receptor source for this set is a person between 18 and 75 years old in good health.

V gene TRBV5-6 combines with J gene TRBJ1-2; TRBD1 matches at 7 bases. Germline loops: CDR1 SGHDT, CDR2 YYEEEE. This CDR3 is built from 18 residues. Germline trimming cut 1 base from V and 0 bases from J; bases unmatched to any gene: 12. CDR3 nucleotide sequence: TGTGCCAGCAGCTTGCGGGCTGGAGGGCAGGGGGCTAACTATGGCTACACCTTC. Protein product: CASSLRAGGQGANYGYTF.

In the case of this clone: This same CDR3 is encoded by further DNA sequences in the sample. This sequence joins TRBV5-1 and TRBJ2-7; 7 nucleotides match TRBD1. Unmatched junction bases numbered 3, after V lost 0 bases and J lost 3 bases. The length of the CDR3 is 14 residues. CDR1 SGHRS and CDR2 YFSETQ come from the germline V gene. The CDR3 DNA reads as TGCGCCAGCAGCTTGGTACCAGGGGGCTACGAGCAGTACTTC. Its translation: CASSLVPGGYEQYF.

CDR3: CASSPRQLLSSGNTIYF. The CDR3 DNA reads as TGTGCCAGTAGTCCCCGACAGCTTCTGAGCTCTGGAAACACCATATATTTT. This sequence joins TRBV19 and TRBJ1-3, with a tentative D call TRBD1 (5 bases). The CDR3 is 17 amino acids. The germline gives CDR1 LNHDA, CDR2 SQIVND (reference sequence). Trimming cost V 5 bases and J 0 bases, with 17 bases left between them.

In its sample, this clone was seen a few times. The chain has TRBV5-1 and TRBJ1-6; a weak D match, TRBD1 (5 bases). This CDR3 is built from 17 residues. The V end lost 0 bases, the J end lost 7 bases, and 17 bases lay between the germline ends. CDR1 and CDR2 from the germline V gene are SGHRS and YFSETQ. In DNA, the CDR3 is TGCGCCAGCAGCTTGGTGGGCTCCGGGACGGGGAATTCACCCCTCCACTTT. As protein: CASSLVGSGTGNSPLHF.

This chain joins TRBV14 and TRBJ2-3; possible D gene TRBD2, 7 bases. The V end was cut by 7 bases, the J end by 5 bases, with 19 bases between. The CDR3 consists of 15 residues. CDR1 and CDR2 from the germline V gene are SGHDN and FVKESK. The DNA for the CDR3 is TGTGCCAGCACCCTTAGGGGGGGCGCAATAGATACGCAGTATTTT. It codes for CASTLRGGAIDTQYF.

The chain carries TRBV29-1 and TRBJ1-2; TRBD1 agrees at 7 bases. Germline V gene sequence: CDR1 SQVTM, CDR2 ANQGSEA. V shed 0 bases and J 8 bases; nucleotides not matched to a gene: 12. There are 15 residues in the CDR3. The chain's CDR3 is CSVEDLGQGGLGYTF. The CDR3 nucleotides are TGCAGCGTTGAAGATCTTGGGCAGGGGGGTCTGGGCTACACCTTC.

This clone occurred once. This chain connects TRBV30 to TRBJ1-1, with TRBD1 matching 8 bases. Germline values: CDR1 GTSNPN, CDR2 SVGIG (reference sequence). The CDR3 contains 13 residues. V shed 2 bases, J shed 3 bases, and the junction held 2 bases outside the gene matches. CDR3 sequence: CAWSTGGDTEAFF. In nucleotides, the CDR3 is TGTGCCTGGAGTACAGGGGGTGACACTGAAGCTTTCTTT.

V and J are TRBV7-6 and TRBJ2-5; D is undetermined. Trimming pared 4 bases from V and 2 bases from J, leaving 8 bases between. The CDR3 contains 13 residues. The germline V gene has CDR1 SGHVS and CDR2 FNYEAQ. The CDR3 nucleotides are TGTGCCAGCAGCTCCCCGGAGCAAGAGACCCAGTACTTC. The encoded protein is CASSSPEQETQYF.

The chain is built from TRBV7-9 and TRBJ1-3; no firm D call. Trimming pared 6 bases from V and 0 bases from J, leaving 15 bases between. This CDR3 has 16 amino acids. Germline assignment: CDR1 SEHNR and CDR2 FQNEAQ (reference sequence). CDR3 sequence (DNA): TGTGCCAGCAGAACACCCAGAGAAACCTCTGGAAACACCATATATTTT. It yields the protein CASRTPRETSGNTIYF. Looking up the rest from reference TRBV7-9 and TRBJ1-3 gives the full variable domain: DTGVSQNPRHKITKRGQNVTFRCDPISEHNRLYWYRQTLGQGPEFLTYFQNEAQLEKSRLLSDRFSAERPKGSFSTLEIQRTEQGDSAMYLCASRTPRETSGNTIYFGEGSWLTVV.

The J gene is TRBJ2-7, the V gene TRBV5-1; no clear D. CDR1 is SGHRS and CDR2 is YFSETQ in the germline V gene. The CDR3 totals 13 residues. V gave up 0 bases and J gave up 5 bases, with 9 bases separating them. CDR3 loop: CASSLAGENEQYF. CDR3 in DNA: TGCGCCAGCAGCTTGGCCGGTGAGAACGAGCAGTACTTC.

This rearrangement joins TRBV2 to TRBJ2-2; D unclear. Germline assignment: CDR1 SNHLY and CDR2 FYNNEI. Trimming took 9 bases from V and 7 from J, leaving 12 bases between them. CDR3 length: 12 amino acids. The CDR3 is CARAASSGELFF. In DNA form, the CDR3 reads TGTGCCAGGGCAGCCTCTAGCGGGGAGCTGTTTTTT.

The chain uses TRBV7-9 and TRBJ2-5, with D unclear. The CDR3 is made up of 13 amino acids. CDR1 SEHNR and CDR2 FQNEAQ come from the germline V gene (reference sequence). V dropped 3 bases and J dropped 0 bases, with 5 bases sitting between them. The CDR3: CASSLANQETQYF. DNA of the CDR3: TGTGCCAGCAGCTTGGCCAACCAAGAGACCCAGTACTTC.

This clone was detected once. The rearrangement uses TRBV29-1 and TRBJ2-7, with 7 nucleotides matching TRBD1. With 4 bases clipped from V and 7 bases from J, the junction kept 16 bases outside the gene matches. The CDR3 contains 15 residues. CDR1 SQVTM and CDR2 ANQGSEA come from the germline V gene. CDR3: CSVVWSAKTGREQYF. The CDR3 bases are TGCAGCGTTGTTTGGAGTGCTAAGACAGGGCGGGAGCAGTACTTC.

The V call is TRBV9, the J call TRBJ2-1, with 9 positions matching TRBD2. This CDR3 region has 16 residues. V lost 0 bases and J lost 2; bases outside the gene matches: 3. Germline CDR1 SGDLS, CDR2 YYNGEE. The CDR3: CASSVGGGAPYNEQFF. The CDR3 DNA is TGTGCCAGCAGCGTAGGCGGGGGGGCCCCCTACAATGAGCAGTTCTTC.

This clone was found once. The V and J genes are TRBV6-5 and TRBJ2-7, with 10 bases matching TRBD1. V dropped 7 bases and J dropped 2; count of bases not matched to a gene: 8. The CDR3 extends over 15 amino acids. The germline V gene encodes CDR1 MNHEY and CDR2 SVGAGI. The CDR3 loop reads CASKKAGTGAYEQYF. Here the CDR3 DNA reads TGTGCCAGCAAGAAAGCCGGGACAGGGGCCTACGAGCAGTACTTC.

CDR3 amino acids: CASSEARVSTEAFF. Here the CDR3 DNA reads TGTGCCAGCAGTGAAGCGAGGGTGAGCACTGAAGCTTTCTTT. V is TRBV6-1 and J is TRBJ1-1; D gene unclear. CDR1 and CDR2 from the germline V gene are MNHNS and SASEGT. Trimming removed 0 bases at V and 4 bases at J, with 9 bases between. The CDR3 extends over 14 amino acids.